These 21 T cell receptor beta chains originate from one sample sequenced in a study of blood T cell repertoires in COVID-19 (TCRdb year 2020). Library prep was done by the immunoSEQ multiplex PCR assay. The immuneACCESS repertoire file appears here via TCRdb, limited to in-frame rearrangements. These files lack a portion of the clones; in checked studies, under half of the deficit traces to unresolved V genes, and the cause of the others is not known. For this sample the table gives some 64,000 clones, of which roughly 82% were detected only once. The ten largest clones add up to 4% to 5.5% of the sample. The sequenced sample was peripheral blood. Receptor source: a human donor in a cohort sampled during active COVID-19.

The chain combines TRBV2 with TRBJ1-4; D unclear. The length of the CDR3 is 14 residues. CDR1 SNHLY and CDR2 FYNNEI come from the germline V gene. V was pared by 6 bases and J by 5 bases, with 13 bases between. The CDR3 DNA reads TGTGCCAGCAGCGCGGGGTCGGCGAATGAAAAACTGTTTTTT. Amino acids: CASSAGSANEKLFF. Using reference TRBV2 and TRBJ1-4 for the parts outside the CDR3, the full variable domain is EPEVTQTPSHQVTQMGQEVILRCVPISNHLYFYWYRQILGQKVEFLVSFYNNEISEKSEIFDDQFSVERPDGSNFTLKIRSTKLEDSAMYFCASSAGSANEKLFFGSGTQLSVL.

This chain connects TRBV29-1 to TRBJ2-7, with D maybe TRBD2 (5 bases). The CDR3 extends over 14 amino acids. CDR1 and CDR2 (germline): SQVTM, ANQGSEA. Deletions cut 4 bases from V and 1 base from J, with 14 bases between. Written as DNA, the CDR3 is TGCAGCGTTGGGGCAAGGAGCGGTTCCTACGAGCAGTACTTC. It specifies CSVGARSGSYEQYF.

This clone was counted once. V and J are TRBV5-1 and TRBJ2-3; D possibly corresponds to TRBD1 (6 bases). In germline, CDR1 is SGHRS, CDR2 YFSETQ. The CDR3 length is 14 residues. V lost 1 base, J lost 6 bases, and 12 bases lay in between. The CDR3 loop is CASSLQGPPDTQYF. The CDR3 DNA follows: TGCGCCAGCAGCTTGCAGGGGCCTCCGGATACGCAGTATTTT.

The chain has TRBV9 and TRBJ2-5; 8 bases are shared with TRBD2. J was trimmed by 2 bases and V by 0 bases; bases with no gene match: 3. Germline CDR1 and CDR2: SGDLS and YYNGEE. This CDR3 contains 15 residues. CDR3 coding DNA: TGTGCCAGCAGCGTAGTGATAGCGGGGCAAGAGACCCAGTACTTC. This sequence encodes CASSVVIAGQETQYF.

This clone was recorded a few times. The J gene is TRBJ2-2, the V gene TRBV18, with a possible D match to TRBD2 (6 bases). Germline values: CDR1 KGHSH, CDR2 LQKENI. The CDR3 is made up of 15 amino acids. Trimming pared 0 bases from V and 5 bases from J, leaving 10 bases between. This CDR3 is CASSPPGGVTGELFF. CDR3 coding DNA: TGTGCCAGCTCACCACCCGGGGGAGTGACCGGGGAGCTGTTTTTT.

This rearrangement joins TRBV19 to TRBJ2-3; 7 nucleotides agree with TRBD2. This CDR3 is 14 amino acids long. After removal of 6 bases from V and 2 bases from J, the junction contained 5 bases not matched to a gene. Germline V CDR1 and CDR2: LNHDA, SQIVND (reference sequence). CDR3 sequence (DNA): TGTGCCAGTAGGACAGCGGGGCCCACAGATACGCAGTATTTT. This sequence encodes CASRTAGPTDTQYF. The whole variable domain, remainder taken from reference TRBV19 and TRBJ2-3, is DGGITQSPKYLFRKEGQNVTLSCEQNLNHDAMYWYRQDPGQGLRLIYYSQIVNDFQKGDIAEGYSVSREKKESFPLTVTSAQKNPTAFYLCASRTAGPTDTQYFGPGTRLTVL.

This sequence joins TRBV5-1 and TRBJ2-3; unclear D gene. Germline V CDR1 and CDR2: SGHRS, YFSETQ. The length of the CDR3 is 14 residues. The V and J ends lost 0 bases and 0 bases respectively, with 5 bases between them. CDR3 region: CASSLERSTDTQYF. The DNA for the CDR3 is TGCGCCAGCAGCTTGGAGAGAAGCACAGATACGCAGTATTTT.

The chain is built from TRBV6-5 and TRBJ2-5; 12 bases are shared with TRBD2. Germline lookup yields CDR1 MNHEY and CDR2 SVGAGI. The CDR3 totals 15 residues. J gave up 3 bases and V 7 bases, and 6 bases lay outside the gene matches. DNA for the CDR3: TGTGCCAGCACACTCCGACTAGCGGGGGAAGAGACCCAGTACTTC. As protein: CASTLRLAGEETQYF.

The chain employs TRBV19 and TRBJ1-5, with a tentative D call TRBD1 (5 bases). Germline V CDR1 and CDR2: LNHDA, SQIVND (reference sequence). The CDR3 runs to 13 residues. V was pared by 7 bases and J by 5 bases, with 12 bases between. As DNA, the CDR3 is TGTGCCAGTAATCAGGGAAGGGATCAGCCCCAGCATTTT. Translating gives CASNQGRDQPQHF.

This clone has a handful of counts. V usage is TRBV7-2 and J usage is TRBJ2-5, with unresolved D. The CDR3 has 14 amino acids. V lost 2 bases and J lost 3, with 10 bases in between. Germline V gene sequence: CDR1 SGHTA, CDR2 FQGNSA. CDR3 sequence (DNA): TGTGCCAGCAGCTTATCGTGGGCCAAAGAGACCCAGTACTTC. This sequence encodes CASSLSWAKETQYF.

V is TRBV24-1 and J is TRBJ2-1; D is possibly TRBD1 (5 bases). Trimming took 8 bases from V and 11 from J, leaving 15 bases between them. Germline lookup yields CDR1 KGHDR and CDR2 SFDVKD. The CDR3 consists of 12 residues. CDR3 coding DNA: TGTGCCACCACCACGACAGTGCTACAGCAGTTCTTC. This encodes CATTTTVLQQFF.

This chain connects TRBV12-3 or TRBV12-4 to TRBJ2-7; 10 positions agree with TRBD1. This CDR3 is built from 13 residues. V was clipped by 9 bases and J by 3 bases; unmatched bases: 5. The CDR3 sequence is CASAGTGVYEQYF. CDR3 sequence (DNA): TGTGCCAGTGCCGGGACAGGGGTCTACGAGCAGTACTTC.

This chain uses TRBV11-3 with TRBJ1-1, with TRBD1 as a possible D gene (6 bases). In germline, CDR1 is SGHNT, CDR2 YENEEA. V dropped 6 bases and J dropped 4 bases, with 12 bases sitting between them. This CDR3 is built from 13 residues. DNA of the CDR3: TGTGCCAGCAGTCTACGGGGGGCCACTGAAGCTTTCTTT. Amino acids: CASSLRGATEAFF. The variable domain in full, with the rest retrieved from reference TRBV11-3 and TRBJ1-1, is EAGVVQSPRYKIIEKKQPVAFWCNPISGHNTLYWYLQNLGQGPELLIRYENEEAVDDSQLPKDRFSAERLKGVDSTLKIQPAELGDSAVYLCASSLRGATEAFFGQGTRLTVV.

This sequence joins TRBV7-8 and TRBJ1-4; TRBD1 might be the D (5 bases). This CDR3 comprises 15 residues. V gave up 1 base and J gave up 7 bases, with 13 bases separating them. Germline CDR1 SGHVS, CDR2 FQNEAQ. CDR3 region: CASSLDGGDSEKLFF. For the CDR3, the DNA is TGTGCCAGCAGCTTAGACGGGGGGGACTCTGAAAAACTGTTTTTT.

CDR3 sequence: CASSRSPTGDEKLFF. Here the CDR3 DNA reads TGTGCCAGCAGCCGGTCTCCGACGGGGGATGAAAAACTGTTTTTT. The gene calls are TRBV3-1 (or the pseudogene TRBV3-2) and TRBJ1-4; tentative D call: TRBD1 (5 bases). Germline V gene data show CDR1 as LGHDT and CDR2 as YNNKEL (reference sequence). The CDR3 length is 15 residues. The V end lost 4 bases, the J end lost 6 bases, and 15 bases lay between the germline ends.

The CDR3 protein is CASSPPGDETQYF. CDR3 coding DNA: TGCGCCAGCAGCCCGCCGGGGGATGAGACCCAGTACTTC. The chain recombines TRBV4-1 with TRBJ2-5; D is perhaps TRBD2 (6 bases). Germline V lookup: CDR1 MGHRA, CDR2 YSYEKL. The length of the CDR3 is 13 residues. V was pared by 4 bases and J by 5 bases, with 11 bases between.

The V gene is TRBV5-1, the J gene TRBJ2-6, with TRBD1 matching over 8 bases. Germline CDR1 SGHRS, CDR2 YFSETQ. The V and J ends lost 1 base and 1 base, in that order; junction bases with no gene match: 10. The CDR3 is 19 residues long. CDR3 amino acids: CASSLRSGGSLSGANVLTF. DNA of the CDR3: TGCGCCAGCAGCTTGAGGTCAGGGGGCTCTCTGTCTGGGGCCAACGTCCTGACTTTC.

The V call is TRBV3-1 (or the pseudogene TRBV3-2), the J call TRBJ1-1; D perhaps matches TRBD1 (6 bases). The length of the CDR3 is 15 residues. Germline V gives CDR1 LGHDT, CDR2 YNNKEL (reference sequence). The V gene lost 1 base and the J gene lost 0 bases, with 9 bases spanning the gap. CDR3 sequence: CASSQGTVMNTEAFF. The CDR3 DNA sequence: TGTGCCAGCAGCCAAGGGACAGTCATGAACACTGAAGCTTTCTTT.

The chain has TRBV5-1 and TRBJ2-7; 8 bases align to TRBD1. Germline V lookup: CDR1 SGHRS, CDR2 YFSETQ. Trimming at V came to 4 bases and at J to 5 bases, leaving 8 bases not matched to a gene. CDR3 length: 14 amino acids. The CDR3 DNA reads as TGCGCCAGCAGCAGGGGACAGGTCTACGACGAGCAGTACTTC. Translation gives CASSRGQVYDEQYF.

The rearrangement links TRBV11-1 to TRBJ2-3; 9 bases agree with TRBD2. The CDR3 is 16 amino acids. Trimming at V came to 5 bases and at J to 2 bases, leaving 8 bases not matched to a gene. In germline, CDR1 is SGHAT, CDR2 FQDESV (reference sequence). CDR3 loop: CASSVIAGAPTDTQYF. In nucleotides, the CDR3 is TGTGCCAGCAGCGTTATAGCGGGGGCCCCCACAGATACGCAGTATTTT.

The genes are TRBV27 and TRBJ2-2; possibly TRBD2 for D (6 bases). Between the trimmed V and J ends, which lost 9 bases and 2 bases, there was a span of 10 bases. This CDR3 region has 13 residues. Germline V CDR1 and CDR2: MNHEY, SMNVEV (reference sequence). The DNA of the CDR3 is TGTGCCAGTAGGACTACTAACACCGGGGAGCTGTTTTTT. Protein: CASRTTNTGELFF.